Here is one T cell receptor beta chain with its context. What it recognizes is unknown. Random hexamers primed reverse transcription of about 0.5 to 1 ug RNA. By means of immunoSEQ multiplex PCR, TCR beta CDR3 spanning 54 Vbeta and 13 Jbeta underwent amplification. TCRdb itself ran the immunoSEQ multiplex PCR reads through MiXCR, one entry per CDR3 protein. The repertoire consists of just over 300,000 distinct CDR3 sequences, with about 91% occurring once and the leading ten covering approximately 0.065%. The germline V gene has CDR1 DFQATT and CDR2 SNEGSKA (reference sequence). V shed 6 bases, J shed 2 bases, and the junction held 12 bases outside the gene matches. This CDR3 region has 17 residues. This sample was included in a study of CD8 T cells in Susac syndrome. Study-wide findings and caveats: The study recognized that the number of individuals in its TCR sequencing and HLA analysis was relatively small.

The source is a human donor with multiple sclerosis. Specimen: CD4+ T cells from PBMCs. The J gene is TRBJ2-1, the V gene TRBV20-1, with 11 bases lining up with TRBD2. CDR3 loop: CSAQARLAGGTYNEQFF. The CDR3 nucleotides are TGCAGTGCCCAAGCAAGGCTAGCGGGGGGTACCTACAATGAGCAGTTCTTC.